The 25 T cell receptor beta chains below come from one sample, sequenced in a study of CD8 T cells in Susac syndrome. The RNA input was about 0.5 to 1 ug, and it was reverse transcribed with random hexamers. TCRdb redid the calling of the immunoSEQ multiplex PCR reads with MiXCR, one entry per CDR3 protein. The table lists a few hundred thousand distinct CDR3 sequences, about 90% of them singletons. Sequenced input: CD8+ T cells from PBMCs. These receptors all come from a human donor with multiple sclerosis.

CDR3 DNA sequence: TGTGCCAGCAGACACACCGCTAGCGGATCCTCCTACGAGCAGTACTTC. This encodes CASRHTASGSSYEQYF. The chain uses TRBV3-1 and TRBJ2-7, with 7 nucleotides matching TRBD2. The junction had 11 bases not matched to a gene; V was cut back by 6 bases and J by 0 bases. The CDR3 contains 16 residues. Germline V gene data show CDR1 as LGHDT and CDR2 as YNNKEL (reference sequence).

The CDR3 DNA sequence: TGTGCCAGCAGTTTAACAGGAGCCTCTCGGGAGCAGTACTTC. This encodes CASSLTGASREQYF. V is TRBV27 and J is TRBJ2-7; possibly TRBD1 for D (5 bases). Trimming cost V 2 bases and J 7 bases, with 15 bases left between them. The germline V gene encodes CDR1 MNHEY and CDR2 SMNVEV (reference sequence). The CDR3 is made up of 14 amino acids.

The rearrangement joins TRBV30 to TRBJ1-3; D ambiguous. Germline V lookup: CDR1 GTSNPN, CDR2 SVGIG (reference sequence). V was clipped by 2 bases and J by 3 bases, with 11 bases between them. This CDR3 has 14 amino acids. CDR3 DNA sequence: TGTGCCTGGAGTTCAACAGTGTTTGGAAACACCATATATTTT. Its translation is CAWSSTVFGNTIYF.

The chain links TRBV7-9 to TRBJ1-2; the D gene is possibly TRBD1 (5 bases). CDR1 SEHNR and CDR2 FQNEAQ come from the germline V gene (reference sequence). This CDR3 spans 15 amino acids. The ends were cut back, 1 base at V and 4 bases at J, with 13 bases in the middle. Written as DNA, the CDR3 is TGTGCCAGCAGCTTAGGGGACGGATTACTCTATGGCTACACCTTC. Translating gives CASSLGDGLLYGYTF.

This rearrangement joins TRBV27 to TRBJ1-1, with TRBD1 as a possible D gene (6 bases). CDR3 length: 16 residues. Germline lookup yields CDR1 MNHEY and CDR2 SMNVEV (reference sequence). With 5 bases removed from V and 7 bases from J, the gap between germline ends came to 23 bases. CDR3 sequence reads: CASSPDWGAHVDEAFF. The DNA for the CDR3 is TGTGCCAGCAGTCCTGATTGGGGGGCGCACGTCGATGAAGCTTTCTTT.

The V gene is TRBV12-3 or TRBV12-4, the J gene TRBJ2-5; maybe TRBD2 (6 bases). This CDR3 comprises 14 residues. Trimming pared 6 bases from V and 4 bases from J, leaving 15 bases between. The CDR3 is CASSPMGGSETQYF. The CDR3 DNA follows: TGTGCCAGCAGCCCCATGGGGGGTTCAGAGACCCAGTACTTC.

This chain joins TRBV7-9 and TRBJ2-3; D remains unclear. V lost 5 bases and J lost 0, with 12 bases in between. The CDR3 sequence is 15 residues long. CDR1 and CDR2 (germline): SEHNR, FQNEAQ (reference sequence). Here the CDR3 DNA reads TGTGCCAGCAGCCAGAGCCCCCCTAGCACAGATACGCAGTATTTT. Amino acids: CASSQSPPSTDTQYF.

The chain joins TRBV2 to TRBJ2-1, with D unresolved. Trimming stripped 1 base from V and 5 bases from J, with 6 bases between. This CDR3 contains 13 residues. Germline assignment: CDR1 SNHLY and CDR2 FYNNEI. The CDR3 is CASSEVADNEQFF. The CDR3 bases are TGTGCCAGCAGTGAAGTTGCTGACAATGAGCAGTTCTTC.

This CDR3 reads CASTPGMANTDPFF. CDR3 DNA: TGTGCCAGTACCCCGGGGATGGCGAACACTGATCCTTTCTTT. The chain recombines TRBV19 with TRBJ1-1; unclear D gene. In germline, CDR1 is LNHDA, CDR2 SQIVND (reference sequence). CDR3 length equals 14 residues. Trimming stripped 7 bases from V and 12 bases from J, with 24 bases between. Full variable domain (remainder filled in from reference TRBV19 and TRBJ1-1): DGGITQSPKYLFRKEGQNVTLSCEQNLNHDAMYWYRQDPGQGLRLIYYSQIVNDFQKGDIAEGYSVSREKKESFPLTVTSAQKNPTAFYLCASTPGMANTDPFFGQGTRLTVV.

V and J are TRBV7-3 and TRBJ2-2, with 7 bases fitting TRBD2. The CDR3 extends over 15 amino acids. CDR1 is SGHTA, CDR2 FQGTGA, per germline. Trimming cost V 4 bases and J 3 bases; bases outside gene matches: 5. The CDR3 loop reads CASSSERGHTGELFF. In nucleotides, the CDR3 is TGTGCCAGCAGCTCCGAGCGGGGCCACACCGGGGAGCTGTTTTTT.

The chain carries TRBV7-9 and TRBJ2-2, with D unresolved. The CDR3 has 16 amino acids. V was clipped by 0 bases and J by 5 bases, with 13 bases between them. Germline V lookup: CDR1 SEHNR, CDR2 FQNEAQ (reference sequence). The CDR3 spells CASSLADGAVTGELFF. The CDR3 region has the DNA TGTGCCAGCAGCTTAGCGGATGGAGCCGTAACCGGGGAGCTGTTTTTT.

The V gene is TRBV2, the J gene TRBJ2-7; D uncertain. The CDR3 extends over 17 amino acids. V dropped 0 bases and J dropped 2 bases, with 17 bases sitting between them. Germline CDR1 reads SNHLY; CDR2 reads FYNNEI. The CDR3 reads CASSEAPIQSLTYEQYF. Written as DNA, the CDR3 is TGTGCCAGCAGTGAAGCCCCTATACAGTCACTCACCTACGAGCAGTACTTC.

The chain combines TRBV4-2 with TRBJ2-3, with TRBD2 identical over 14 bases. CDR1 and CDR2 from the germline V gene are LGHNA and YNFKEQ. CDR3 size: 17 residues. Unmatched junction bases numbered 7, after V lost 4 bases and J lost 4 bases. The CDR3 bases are TGTGCCAGCAGCCTCGGGACTAGCGGGGGAGGGGCAGATACGCAGTATTTT. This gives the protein CASSLGTSGGGADTQYF.

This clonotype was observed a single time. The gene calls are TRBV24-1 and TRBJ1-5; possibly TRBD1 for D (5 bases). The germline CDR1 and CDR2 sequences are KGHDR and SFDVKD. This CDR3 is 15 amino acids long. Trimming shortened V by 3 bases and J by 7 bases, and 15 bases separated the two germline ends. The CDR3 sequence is CATSDQQEFGQPQHF. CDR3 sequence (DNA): TGTGCCACCAGTGATCAACAGGAATTCGGCCAGCCCCAGCATTTT.

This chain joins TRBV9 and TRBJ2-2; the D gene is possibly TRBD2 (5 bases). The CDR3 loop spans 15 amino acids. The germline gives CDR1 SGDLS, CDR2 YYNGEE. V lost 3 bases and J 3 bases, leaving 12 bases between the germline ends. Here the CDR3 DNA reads TGTGCCAGCAGCGATAGCGAGAGGGACACCGGGGAGCTGTTTTTT. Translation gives CASSDSERDTGELFF.

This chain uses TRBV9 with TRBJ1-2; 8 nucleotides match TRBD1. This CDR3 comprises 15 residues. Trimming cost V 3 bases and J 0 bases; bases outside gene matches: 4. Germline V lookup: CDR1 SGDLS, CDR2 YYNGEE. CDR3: CASSGTGRTNYGYTF. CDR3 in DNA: TGTGCCAGCAGCGGGACAGGGCGTACTAACTATGGCTACACCTTC.

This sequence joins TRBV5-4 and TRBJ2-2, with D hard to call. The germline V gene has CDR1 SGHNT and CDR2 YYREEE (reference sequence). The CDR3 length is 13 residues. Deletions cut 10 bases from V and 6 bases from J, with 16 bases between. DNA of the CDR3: TGTGCCGCGGAAGATGCGACACCCGGGGAGCTGTTTTTT. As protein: CAAEDATPGELFF.

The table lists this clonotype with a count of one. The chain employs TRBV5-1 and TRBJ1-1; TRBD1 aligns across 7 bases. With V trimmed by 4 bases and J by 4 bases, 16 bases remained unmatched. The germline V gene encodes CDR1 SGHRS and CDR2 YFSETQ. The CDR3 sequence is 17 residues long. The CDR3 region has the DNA TGCGCCAGCAGCCCACTGGAGGGGGCCCTCGGGACCACTGAAGCTTTCTTT. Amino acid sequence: CASSPLEGALGTTEAFF.

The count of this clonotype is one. The CDR3: CAISEEDRNTGELFF. The CDR3 coding sequence is TGTGCCATCAGTGAAGAAGACAGGAACACCGGGGAGCTGTTTTTT. The chain links TRBV10-3 to TRBJ2-2; D is perhaps TRBD1 (5 bases). CDR3 size: 15 residues. The V and J ends lost 3 bases and 1 base respectively, with 9 bases between them. Germline lookup yields CDR1 ENHRY and CDR2 SYGVKD.

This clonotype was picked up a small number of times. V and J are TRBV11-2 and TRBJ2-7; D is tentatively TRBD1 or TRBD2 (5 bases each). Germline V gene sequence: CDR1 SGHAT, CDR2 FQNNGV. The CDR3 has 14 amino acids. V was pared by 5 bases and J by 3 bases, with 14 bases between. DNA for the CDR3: TGTGCCAGCAGCCCTGGGACCGCCGTCTACGAGCAGTACTTC. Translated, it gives CASSPGTAVYEQYF. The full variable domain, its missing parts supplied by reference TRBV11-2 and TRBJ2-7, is EAGVAQSPRYKIIEKRQSVAFWCNPISGHATLYWYQQILGQGPKLLIQFQNNGVVDDSQLPKDRFSAERLKGVDSTLKIQPAKLEDSAVYLCASSPGTAVYEQYFGPGTRLTVT.

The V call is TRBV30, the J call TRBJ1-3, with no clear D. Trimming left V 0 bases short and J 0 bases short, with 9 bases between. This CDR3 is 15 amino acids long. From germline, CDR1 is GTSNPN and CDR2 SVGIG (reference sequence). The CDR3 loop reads CAWSVQSFSGNTIYF. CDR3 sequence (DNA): TGTGCCTGGAGTGTACAGTCCTTCTCTGGAAACACCATATATTTT. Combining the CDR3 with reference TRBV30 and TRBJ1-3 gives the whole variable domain SQTIHQWPATLVQPVGSPLSLECTVEGTSNPNLYWYRQAAGRGLQLLFYSVGIGQISSEVPQNLSASRPQDRQFILSSKKLLLSDSGFYLCAWSVQSFSGNTIYFGEGSWLTVV.

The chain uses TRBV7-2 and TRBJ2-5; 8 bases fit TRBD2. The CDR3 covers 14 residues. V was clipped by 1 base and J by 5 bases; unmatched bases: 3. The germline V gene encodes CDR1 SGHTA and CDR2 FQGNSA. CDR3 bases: TGTGCCAGCAGCTTAGTTCAGCGGGGGGAGACCCAGTACTTC. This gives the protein CASSLVQRGETQYF.

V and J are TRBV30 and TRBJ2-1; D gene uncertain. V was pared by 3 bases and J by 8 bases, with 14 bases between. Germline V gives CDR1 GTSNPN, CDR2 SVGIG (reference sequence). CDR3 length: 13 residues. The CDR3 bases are TGTGCCTGGAGCGACCACGTAGCTTATGAGCAGTTCTTC. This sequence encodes CAWSDHVAYEQFF.

For the CDR3, the DNA is TGTGCCAGCAGTCCCGGGACTACTATCAAGCAGTACTTC. It is translated as CASSPGTTIKQYF. V is TRBV11-1 and J is TRBJ2-7, with 7 bases aligning to TRBD2. The CDR3 totals 13 residues. Germline CDR1 reads SGHAT; CDR2 reads FQDESV (reference sequence). V gave up 6 bases and J gave up 8 bases; unmatched junction bases: 10.

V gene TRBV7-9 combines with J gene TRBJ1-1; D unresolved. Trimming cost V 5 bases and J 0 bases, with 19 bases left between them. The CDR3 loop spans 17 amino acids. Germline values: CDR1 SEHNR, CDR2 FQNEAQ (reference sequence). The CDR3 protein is CASSDTPAGWMNTEAFF. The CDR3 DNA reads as TGTGCCAGCAGCGATACTCCAGCGGGGTGGATGAACACTGAAGCTTTCTTT.